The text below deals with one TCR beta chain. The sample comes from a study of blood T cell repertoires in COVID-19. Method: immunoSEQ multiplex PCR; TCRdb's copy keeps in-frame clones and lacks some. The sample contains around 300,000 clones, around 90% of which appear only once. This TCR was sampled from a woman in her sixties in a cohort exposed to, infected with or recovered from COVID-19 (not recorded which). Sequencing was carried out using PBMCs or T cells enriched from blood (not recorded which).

The CDR3 DNA follows: TGTGCCTGGAGTGCTAATCCGGGAAAAGGGAACACTGAAGCTTTCTTT. The encoded protein is CAWSANPGKGNTEAFF. V and J are TRBV30 and TRBJ1-1, with D unclear. V was shortened by 1 base and J by 1 base, with 16 bases between the two germline ends. This CDR3 has 16 residues. Germline CDR1 reads GTSNPN; CDR2 reads SVGIG (reference sequence).